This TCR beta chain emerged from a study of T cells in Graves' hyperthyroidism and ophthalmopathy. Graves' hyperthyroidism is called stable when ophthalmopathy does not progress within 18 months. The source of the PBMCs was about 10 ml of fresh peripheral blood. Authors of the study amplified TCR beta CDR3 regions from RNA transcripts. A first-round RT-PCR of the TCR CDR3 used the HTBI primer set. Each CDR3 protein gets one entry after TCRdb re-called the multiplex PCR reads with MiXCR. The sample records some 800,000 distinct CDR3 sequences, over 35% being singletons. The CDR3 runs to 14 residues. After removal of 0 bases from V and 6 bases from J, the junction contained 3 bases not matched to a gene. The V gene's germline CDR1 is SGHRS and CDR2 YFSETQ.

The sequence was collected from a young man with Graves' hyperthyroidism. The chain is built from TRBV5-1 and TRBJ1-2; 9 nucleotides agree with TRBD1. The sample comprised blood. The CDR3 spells CASSLDRGHNGYTF. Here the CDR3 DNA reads TGCGCCAGCAGCTTGGACAGGGGGCATAATGGCTACACCTTC.